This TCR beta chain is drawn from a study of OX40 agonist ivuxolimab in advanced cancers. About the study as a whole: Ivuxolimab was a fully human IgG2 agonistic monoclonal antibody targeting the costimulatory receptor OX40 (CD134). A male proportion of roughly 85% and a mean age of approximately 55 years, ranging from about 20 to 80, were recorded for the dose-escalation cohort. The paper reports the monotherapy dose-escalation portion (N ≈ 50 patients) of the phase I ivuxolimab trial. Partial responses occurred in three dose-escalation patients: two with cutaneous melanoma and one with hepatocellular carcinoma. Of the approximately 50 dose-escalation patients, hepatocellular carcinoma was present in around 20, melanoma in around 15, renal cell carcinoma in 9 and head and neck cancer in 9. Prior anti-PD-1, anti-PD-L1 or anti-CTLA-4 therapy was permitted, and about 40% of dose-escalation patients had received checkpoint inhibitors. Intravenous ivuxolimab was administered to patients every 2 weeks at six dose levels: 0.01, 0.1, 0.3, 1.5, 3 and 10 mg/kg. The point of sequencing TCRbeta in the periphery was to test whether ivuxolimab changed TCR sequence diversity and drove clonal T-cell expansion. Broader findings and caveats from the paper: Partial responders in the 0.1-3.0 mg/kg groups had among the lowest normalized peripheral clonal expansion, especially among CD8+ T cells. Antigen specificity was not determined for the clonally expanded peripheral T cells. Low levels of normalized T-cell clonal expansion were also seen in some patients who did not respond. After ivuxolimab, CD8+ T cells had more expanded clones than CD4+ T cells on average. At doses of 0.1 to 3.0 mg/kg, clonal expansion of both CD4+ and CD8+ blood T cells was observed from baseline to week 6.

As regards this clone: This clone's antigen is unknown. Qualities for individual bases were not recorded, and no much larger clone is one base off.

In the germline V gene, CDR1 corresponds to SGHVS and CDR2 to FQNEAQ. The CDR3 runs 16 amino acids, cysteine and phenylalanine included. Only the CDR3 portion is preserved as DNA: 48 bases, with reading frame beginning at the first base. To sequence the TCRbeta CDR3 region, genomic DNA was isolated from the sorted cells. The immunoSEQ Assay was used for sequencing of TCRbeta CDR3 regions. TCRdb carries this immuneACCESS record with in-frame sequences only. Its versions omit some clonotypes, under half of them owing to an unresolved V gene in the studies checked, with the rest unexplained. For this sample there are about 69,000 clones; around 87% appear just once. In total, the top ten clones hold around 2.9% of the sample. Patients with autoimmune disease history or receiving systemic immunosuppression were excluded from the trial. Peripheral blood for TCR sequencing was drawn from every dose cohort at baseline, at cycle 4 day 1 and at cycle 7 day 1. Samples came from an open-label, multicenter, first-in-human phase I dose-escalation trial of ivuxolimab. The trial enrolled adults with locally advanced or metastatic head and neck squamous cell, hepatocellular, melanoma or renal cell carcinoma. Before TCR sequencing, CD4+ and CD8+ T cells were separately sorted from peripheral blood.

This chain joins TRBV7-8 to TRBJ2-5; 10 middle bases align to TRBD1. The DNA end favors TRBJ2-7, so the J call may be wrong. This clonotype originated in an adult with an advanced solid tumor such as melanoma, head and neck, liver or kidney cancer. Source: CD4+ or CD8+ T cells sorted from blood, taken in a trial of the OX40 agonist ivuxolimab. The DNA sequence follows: TGTGCCAGCAGCTCACAAGGACAGGGGGGGCCCTACGAGCAGTACTTC. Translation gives CASSSQGQGGPYEQYF.